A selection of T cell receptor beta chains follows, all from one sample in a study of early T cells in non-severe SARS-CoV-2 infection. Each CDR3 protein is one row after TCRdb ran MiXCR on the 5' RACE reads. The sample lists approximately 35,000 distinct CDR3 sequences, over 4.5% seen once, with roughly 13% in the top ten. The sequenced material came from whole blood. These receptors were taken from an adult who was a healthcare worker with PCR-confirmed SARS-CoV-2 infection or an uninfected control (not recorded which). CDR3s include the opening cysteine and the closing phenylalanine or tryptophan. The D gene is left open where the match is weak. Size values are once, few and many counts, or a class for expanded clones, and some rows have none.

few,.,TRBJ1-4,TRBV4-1,CASSQERSLRISEKLFF,TGCGCCAGCAGCCAAGAGAGATCCCTCCGTATTAGTGAAAAACTGTTTTTT
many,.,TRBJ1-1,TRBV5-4,CASSLNTREAFF,TGTGCCAGCAGCTTGAATACCCGCGAAGCTTTCTTT
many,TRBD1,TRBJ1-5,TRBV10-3,CAISEQGPSNQPQHF,TGTGCCATCAGTGAACAGGGGCCTAGCAATCAGCCCCAGCATTTT
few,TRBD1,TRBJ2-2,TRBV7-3,CASHTTGASAGELFF,TGTGCCAGTCACACAACAGGGGCGTCCGCCGGGGAGCTGTTTTTT
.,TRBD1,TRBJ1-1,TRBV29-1,CSVVSLKQGAMNTEAFF,TGCAGCGTTGTGAGCTTGAAACAGGGGGCTATGAACACTGAAGCTTTCTTT
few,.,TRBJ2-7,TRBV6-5,CASSYRWDGTYEQYF,TGTGCCAGCAGTTACAGGTGGGACGGCACCTACGAGCAGTACTTC
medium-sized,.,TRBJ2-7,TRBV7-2,CASSPARAYEQYF,TGTGCCAGCAGCCCCGCCCGCGCCTACGAGCAGTACTTC
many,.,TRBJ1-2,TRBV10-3,CAISESSAGGYTF,TGTGCCATCAGTGAGTCCTCGGCAGGTGGCTACACCTTC
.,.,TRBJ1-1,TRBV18,CASTAQGLTEAFF,TGTGCCAGCACCGCGCAGGGTCTCACTGAAGCTTTCTTT
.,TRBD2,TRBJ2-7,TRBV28,CASFPSGVSSYEQYF,TGTGCCAGCTTCCCTAGCGGGGTCTCCTCCTACGAGCAGTACTTC
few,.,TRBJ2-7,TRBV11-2,CASSDPGTASSYEQYF,TGTGCCAGCAGTGACCCCGGGACGGCAAGCTCCTACGAGCAGTACTTC
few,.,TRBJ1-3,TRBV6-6,CASSYYGNTIYF,TGTGCCAGCAGTTACTATGGAAACACCATATATTTT
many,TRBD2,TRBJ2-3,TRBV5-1,CASSPGLAEDTQYF,TGCGCCAGCAGCCCTGGACTAGCCGAAGATACGCAGTATTTT
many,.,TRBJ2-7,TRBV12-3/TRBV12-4,CASNTGILYEQYF,TGTGCCAGCAATACCGGGATCCTCTACGAGCAGTACTTC
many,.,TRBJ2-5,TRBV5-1,CASSLGNGGIQETQYF,TGCGCCAGCAGCTTGGGTAATGGAGGGATCCAAGAGACCCAGTACTTC
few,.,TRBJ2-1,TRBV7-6,CASSAVGAIYNEQFF,TGTGCCAGCAGCGCCGTAGGGGCCATCTACAATGAGCAGTTCTTC
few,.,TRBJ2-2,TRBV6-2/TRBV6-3,CATRVGLTGELFF,TGTGCCACACGTGTCGGACTCACCGGGGAGCTGTTTTTT
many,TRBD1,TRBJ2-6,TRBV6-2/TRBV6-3,CASISDRVISGANVLTF,TGTGCCAGCATCTCCGACAGGGTTATCTCTGGGGCCAACGTCCTGACTTTC
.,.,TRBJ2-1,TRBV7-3,CASSANPYNEQFF,TGTGCCAGCAGCGCCAACCCGTACAATGAGCAGTTCTTC
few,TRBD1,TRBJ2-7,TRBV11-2,CASSPLNRDRGSSYEQYF,TGTGCCAGCAGCCCACTGAACCGGGACAGGGGTTCGTCCTACGAGCAGTACTTC
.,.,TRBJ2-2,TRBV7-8,CASSLVGQTTGTGELFF,TGTGCCAGCAGCTTAGTTGGACAGACGACGGGCACCGGGGAGCTGTTTTTT
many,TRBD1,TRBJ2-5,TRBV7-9,CASSLAPGGLETQYF,TGTGCCAGCAGCTTAGCGCCAGGGGGTCTTGAGACCCAGTACTTC
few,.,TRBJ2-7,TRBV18,CASSTTGHYEQYF,TGTGCCAGCTCCACGACAGGTCACTACGAGCAGTACTTC
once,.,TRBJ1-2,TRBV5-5,CASSLVNPLGGYTF,TGTGCCAGCAGCTTGGTTAACCCCCTGGGCGGCTACACCTTC
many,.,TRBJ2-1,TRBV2,CASNREEHEQFF,TGTGCCAGCAATAGGGAGGAGCATGAGCAGTTCTTC
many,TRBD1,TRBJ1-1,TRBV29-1,CSVEEMDRVTNTEAFF,TGCAGCGTTGAAGAGATGGACAGGGTAACTAACACTGAAGCTTTCTTT
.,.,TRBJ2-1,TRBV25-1,CASSGGRIYNEQFF,TGTGCCAGCAGTGGGGGACGGATATACAATGAGCAGTTCTTC
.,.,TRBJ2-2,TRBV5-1,CASSWLVNTGELFF,TGCGCCAGCAGCTGGTTGGTGAACACCGGGGAGCTGTTTTTT
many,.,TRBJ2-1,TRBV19,CASSGGLALKFYNEQFF,TGTGCCAGTAGTGGGGGTCTGGCCCTCAAGTTCTACAATGAGCAGTTCTTC
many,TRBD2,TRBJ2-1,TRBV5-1,CASSLLSSGVNNEQFF,TGCGCCAGCAGCTTATTATCTAGCGGGGTAAACAATGAGCAGTTCTTC